Listed below are T cell receptor beta chains from one sample, sequenced in a study of OX40 agonist ivuxolimab in advanced cancers. Data came from immunoSEQ multiplex PCR; TCRdb stores just in-frame clones and leaves some out. The profile shows approximately 76,000 clones, 86% of them singletons. Sequencing used CD4+ or CD8+ T cells sorted from blood, obtained in a trial of the OX40 agonist ivuxolimab. The source of these receptors is an adult with an advanced solid tumor such as melanoma, head and neck, liver or kidney cancer. Each CDR3 is given with its conserved first and last residue. A D gene is named only where the DNA matches it firmly. Size values are once, few and many counts, or a class for expanded clones, and some rows have none.

j_gene	d_gene	v_gene	abundance	CDR3aa	CDR3nt
TRBJ2-2	TRBD2	TRBV4-2	few	CASSQEVLAGGSGELFF	TGTGCCAGCAGCCAAGAGGTGTTAGCGGGAGGGTCCGGGGAGCTGTTTTTT
TRBJ2-5	NA	TRBV5-4	once	CASSLAAGSYQETQYF	TGTGCCAGCAGCTTGGCCGCGGGTTCATACCAAGAGACCCAGTACTTC
TRBJ1-1	TRBD1	TRBV7-2	once	CASSSDRGTNTEAFF	TGTGCCAGCAGCTCGGACAGGGGAACGAACACTGAAGCTTTCTTT
TRBJ1-1	NA	TRBV19	NA	CASSKTAGTEAFF	TGTGCCAGTAGTAAGACCGCGGGGACTGAAGCTTTCTTT
TRBJ2-5	NA	TRBV23-1	NA	CASTIEEGLTKYQETQYF	TGCGCCAGCACGATCGAGGAGGGACTTACTAAGTACCAAGAGACCCAGTACTTC
TRBJ2-7	TRBD1	TRBV7-7	NA	CASSPRLGQGYEQYF	TGTGCTAGCAGCCCTAGACTGGGACAGGGTTACGAGCAGTACTTC
TRBJ1-3	NA	TRBV28	NA	CASSFPRQNSGNTIYF	TGTGCCAGCAGTTTCCCTCGACAGAACTCTGGAAACACCATATATTTT
TRBJ2-6	NA	TRBV7-2	NA	CASSFRGVGANVLTF	TGTGCCAGCAGCTTCCGAGGGGTTGGGGCCAACGTCCTGACTTTC
TRBJ2-4	TRBD1	TRBV28	once	CASSRQGGEAKNIQYF	TGTGCCAGCAGTCGACAGGGTGGGGAAGCCAAAAACATTCAGTACTTC
TRBJ1-4	TRBD1	TRBV10-1	NA	CASKPGRGQGSAKLFF	TGCGCCAGCAAACCGGGCCGGGGACAGGGGTCGGCAAAACTGTTTTTT
TRBJ2-2	NA	TRBV7-2	NA	CASSLRRIQNTGELFF	TGTGCCAGCAGCTTACGCCGTATACAGAACACCGGGGAGCTGTTTTTT
TRBJ1-3	NA	TRBV7-8	NA	CASSTHQGNTIYF	TGTGCCAGCAGCACCCATCAGGGAAACACCATATATTTT
TRBJ1-1	NA	TRBV20-1	NA	CSATTGAEAFF	TGCAGTGCCACTACCGGGGCTGAAGCTTTCTTT
TRBJ2-7	NA	TRBV2	NA	CASSGVEQYF	TGTGCCAGCAGTGGAGTCGAGCAGTACTTC
TRBJ2-3	TRBD1	TRBV27	NA	CASSSKTGDDTQYF	TGTGCCAGCAGTTCAAAGACAGGGGACGATACGCAGTATTTT
TRBJ1-1	NA	TRBV9	NA	CASSFRGYTEAFF	TGTGCCAGCAGCTTTAGAGGGTACACTGAAGCTTTCTTT
TRBJ2-1	NA	TRBV9	once	CASSVGQSNNEQFF	TGTGCCAGCAGCGTAGGACAGTCGAACAATGAGCAGTTCTTC
TRBJ2-7	TRBD2	TRBV19	NA	CATSPGGSYEQYF	TGTGCCACCTCCCCGGGAGGTTCCTACGAGCAGTACTTC
TRBJ1-1	NA	TRBV18	NA	CASSPPGTNTEAFF	TGTGCCAGCTCACCTCCCGGGACCAACACTGAAGCTTTCTTT
TRBJ2-3	NA	TRBV29-1	NA	CSVEWLPDTQYF	TGCAGCGTTGAATGGCTGCCAGATACGCAGTATTTT
TRBJ2-1	NA	TRBV2	NA	CASSAYVEQFF	TGTGCCAGCAGTGCCTACGTTGAGCAGTTCTTC
TRBJ1-4	NA	TRBV25-1	NA	CASSLREVDEKLFF	TGTGCCAGCAGCCTCAGGGAAGTAGATGAAAAACTGTTTTTT
TRBJ2-7	NA	TRBV7-6	NA	CASSDRGEQYF	TGTGCCAGCTCCGACAGAGGCGAGCAGTACTTC